This T cell receptor beta chain came from a study of blood T cells in healthy people across ages. Study-wide results and caveats: Older individuals had lower TCR beta diversity per million T cells (the decline was roughly linear). Using unsorted PBMCs precluded a conclusive naive versus antigen-experienced comparison.

J was trimmed by 4 bases and V by 4 bases; bases with no gene match: 7. This CDR3 is built from 14 residues. CDR1 is SGHRS and CDR2 is YFSETQ in the germline V gene. The second PCR ran roughly 7 to 11 cycles with a sample-barcoded 5' primer and J-beta primers. TCRdb called the 5' RACE reads again in MiXCR, with one record for every CDR3 protein. This table holds approximately 290,000 distinct CDR3 sequences, 25% to 30% found once. As regards this clonotype: The antigen remains undetermined.

Whenever a sample was processed, at least 6.5 million PBMCs were isolated. The source is a woman in her seventies in good health. J is TRBJ2-7 and V is TRBV5-1, with 8 bases identical to TRBD2. Sequencing was done on a sample of blood. The CDR3, as DNA: TGCGCCAGCAGCCTCATAGCGGGAACGTACGAGCAGTACTTC. Its translation: CASSLIAGTYEQYF.